This T cell receptor (beta chain) appears in the sequencing data of a study of T cell repertoires in cytomegalovirus infection. Study overall: Well-studied HLA-B-restricted CMV epitopes were used in the study alongside recently identified HLA-C-restricted ones. Public signatures in TCR beta pointed to CMV infection and matching HLA type.

Via MiXCR, TCRdb re-called the reads, giving one row per CDR3 protein. The sample lists 650,000 to 900,000 distinct CDR3 sequences, over 25% seen once, with roughly 12% in the top ten. About this clonotype: The antigen is undetermined.

The ends lost 6 bases at V and 1 base at J; junction bases unmatched: 3. The CDR3 spans 15 residues. Regarding the study as a whole: Summed frequency of public TCR beta families distinguished CMV carriers with the relevant HLA. Ex vivo, HLA-C-restricted CMV-specific TCR beta clonotypes prevailed over the rest of the response.

The source of this sequence is a human donor in good health (CMV status not recorded). Some clones in this sample may be carry-over from other donors' samples. This chain joins TRBV12-3 or TRBV12-4 and TRBJ2-3; 11 nucleotides line up with TRBD2. Source: cultured CD8+ T cells from PBMCs, taken from culture after CMV antigen stimulation. Here the CDR3 reads CASRGTSGGTDTQYF. CDR3 sequence (DNA): TGTGCCAGCAGGGGGACTAGCGGAGGCACAGATACGCAGTATTTT.